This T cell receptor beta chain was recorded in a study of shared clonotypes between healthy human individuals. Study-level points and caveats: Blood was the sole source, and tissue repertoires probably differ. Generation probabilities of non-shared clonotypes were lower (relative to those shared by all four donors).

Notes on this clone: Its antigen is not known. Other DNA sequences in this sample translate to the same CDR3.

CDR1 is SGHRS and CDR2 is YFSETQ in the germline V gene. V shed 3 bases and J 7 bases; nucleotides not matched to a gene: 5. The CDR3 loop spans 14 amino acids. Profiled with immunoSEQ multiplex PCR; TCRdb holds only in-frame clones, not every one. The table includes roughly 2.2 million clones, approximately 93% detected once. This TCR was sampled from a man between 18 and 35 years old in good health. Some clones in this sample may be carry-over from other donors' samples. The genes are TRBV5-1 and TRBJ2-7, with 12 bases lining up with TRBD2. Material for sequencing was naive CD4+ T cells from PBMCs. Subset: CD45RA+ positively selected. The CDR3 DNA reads TGCGCCAGCAGCTCCGGGACTAGCGGGTTGGAGCAGTACTTC. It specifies CASSSGTSGLEQYF.